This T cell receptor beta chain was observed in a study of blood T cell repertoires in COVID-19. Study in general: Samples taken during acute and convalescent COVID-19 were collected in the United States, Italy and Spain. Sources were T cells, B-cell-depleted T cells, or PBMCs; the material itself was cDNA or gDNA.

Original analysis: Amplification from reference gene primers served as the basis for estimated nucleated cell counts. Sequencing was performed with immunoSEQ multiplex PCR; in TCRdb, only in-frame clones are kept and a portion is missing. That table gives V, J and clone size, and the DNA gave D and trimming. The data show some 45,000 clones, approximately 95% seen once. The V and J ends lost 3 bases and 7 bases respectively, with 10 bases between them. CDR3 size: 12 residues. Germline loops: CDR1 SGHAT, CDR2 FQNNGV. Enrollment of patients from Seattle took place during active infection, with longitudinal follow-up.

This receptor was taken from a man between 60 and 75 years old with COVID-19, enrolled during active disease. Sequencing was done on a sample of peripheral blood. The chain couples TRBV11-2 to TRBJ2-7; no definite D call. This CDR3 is CASSFRSREQYF. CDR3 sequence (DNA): TGTGCCAGCAGCTTTCGGTCTCGGGAGCAGTACTTC. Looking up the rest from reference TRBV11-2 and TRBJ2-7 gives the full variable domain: EAGVAQSPRYKIIEKRQSVAFWCNPISGHATLYWYQQILGQGPKLLIQFQNNGVVDDSQLPKDRFSAERLKGVDSTLKIQPAKLEDSAVYLCASSFRSREQYFGPGTRLTVT.